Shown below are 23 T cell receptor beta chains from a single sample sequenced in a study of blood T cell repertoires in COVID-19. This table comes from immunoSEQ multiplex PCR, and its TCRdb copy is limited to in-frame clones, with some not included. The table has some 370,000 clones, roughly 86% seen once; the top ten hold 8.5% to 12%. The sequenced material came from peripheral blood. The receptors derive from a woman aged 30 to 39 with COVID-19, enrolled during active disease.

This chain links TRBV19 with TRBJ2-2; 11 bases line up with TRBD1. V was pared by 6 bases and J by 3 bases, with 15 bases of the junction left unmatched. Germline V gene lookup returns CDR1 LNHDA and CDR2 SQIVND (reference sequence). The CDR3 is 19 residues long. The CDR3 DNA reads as TGTGCCAGTAGAAACCTGTGGACAGGGGGCGGAGGGGACACCGGGGAGCTGTTTTTT. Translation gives CASRNLWTGGGGDTGELFF.

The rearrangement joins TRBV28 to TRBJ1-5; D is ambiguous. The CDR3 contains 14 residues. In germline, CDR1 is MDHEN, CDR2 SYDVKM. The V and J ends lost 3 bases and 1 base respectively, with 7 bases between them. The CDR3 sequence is CASSLRESNQPQHF. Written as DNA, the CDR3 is TGTGCCAGCAGTTTGCGGGAGAGCAATCAGCCCCAGCATTTT.

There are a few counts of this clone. CDR3 coding DNA: TGTGCCAGCTCACCACGGCAGGGGGCAGATACGCAGTATTTT. This sequence encodes CASSPRQGADTQYF. V is TRBV18 and J is TRBJ2-3; the match to TRBD1 covers 7 bases. Looked up from germline, CDR1 is KGHSH and CDR2 is LQKENI. The CDR3 is made up of 14 amino acids. The V segment lost 1 base and the J segment 4 bases; nucleotides outside the gene matches: 2. Full variable domain (remainder filled in from reference TRBV18 and TRBJ2-3): NAGVMQNPRHLVRRRGQEARLRCSPMKGHSHVYWYRQLPEEGLKFMVYLQKENIIDESGMPKERFSAEFPKEGPSILRIQQVVRGDSAAYFCASSPRQGADTQYFGPGTRLTVL.

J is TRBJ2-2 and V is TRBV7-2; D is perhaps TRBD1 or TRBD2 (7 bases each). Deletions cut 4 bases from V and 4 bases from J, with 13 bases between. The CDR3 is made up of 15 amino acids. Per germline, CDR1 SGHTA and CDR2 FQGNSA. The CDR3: CASSSAGQSTGELFF. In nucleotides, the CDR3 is TGTGCCAGCAGCTCAGCGGGACAGAGCACCGGGGAGCTGTTTTTT.

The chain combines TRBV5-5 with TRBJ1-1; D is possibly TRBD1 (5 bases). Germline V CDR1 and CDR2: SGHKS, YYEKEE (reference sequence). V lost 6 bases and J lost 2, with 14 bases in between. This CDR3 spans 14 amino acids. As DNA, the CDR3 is TGTGCCAGCACCCTGGGGGGTTTTAACACTGAAGCTTTCTTT. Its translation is CASTLGGFNTEAFF.

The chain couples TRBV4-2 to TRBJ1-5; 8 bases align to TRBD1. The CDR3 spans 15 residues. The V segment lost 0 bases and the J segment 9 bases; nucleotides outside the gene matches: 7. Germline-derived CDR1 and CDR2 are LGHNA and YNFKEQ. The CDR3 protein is CASSQEYRGAMPQHF. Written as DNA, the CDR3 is TGTGCCAGCAGCCAAGAATACAGGGGGGCCATGCCCCAGCATTTT.

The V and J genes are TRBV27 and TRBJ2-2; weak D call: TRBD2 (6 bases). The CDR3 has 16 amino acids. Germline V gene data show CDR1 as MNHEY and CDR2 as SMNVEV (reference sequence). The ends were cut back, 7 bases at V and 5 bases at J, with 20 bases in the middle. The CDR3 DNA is TGTGCCAGCAAAACGGGAGCGGGCGACAGAACCGGGGAGCTGTTTTTT. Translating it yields CASKTGAGDRTGELFF.

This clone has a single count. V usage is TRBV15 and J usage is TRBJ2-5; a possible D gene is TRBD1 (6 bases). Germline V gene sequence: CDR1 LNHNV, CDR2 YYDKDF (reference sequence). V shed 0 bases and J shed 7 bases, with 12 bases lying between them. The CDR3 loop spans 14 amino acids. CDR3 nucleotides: TGTGCCACCAGCAGAGATGGTGACAGGCCGACCCAGTACTTC. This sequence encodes CATSRDGDRPTQYF.

CDR3 in amino acids: CASSPRYRGIHEQYF. The CDR3 coding sequence is TGTGCCAGCAGCCCCCGGTACAGGGGGATCCACGAGCAGTACTTC. The chain carries TRBV7-6 and TRBJ2-7; 8 positions agree with TRBD1. The CDR3 spans 15 residues. The V gene's germline CDR1 is SGHVS and CDR2 FNYEAQ. Trimming cost V 5 bases and J 5 bases; bases outside gene matches: 11.

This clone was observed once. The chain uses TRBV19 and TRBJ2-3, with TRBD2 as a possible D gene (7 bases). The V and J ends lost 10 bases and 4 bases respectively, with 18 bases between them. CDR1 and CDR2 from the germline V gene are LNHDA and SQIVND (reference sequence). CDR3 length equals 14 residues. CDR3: CATLQGGGADTQYF. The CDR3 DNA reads TGTGCCACCTTACAGGGAGGGGGGGCAGATACGCAGTATTTT.

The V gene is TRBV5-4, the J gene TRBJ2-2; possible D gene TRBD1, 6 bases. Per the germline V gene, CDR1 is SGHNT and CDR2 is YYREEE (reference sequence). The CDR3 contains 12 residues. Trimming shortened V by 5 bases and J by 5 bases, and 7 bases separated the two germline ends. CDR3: CASRRGTGELFF. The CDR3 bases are TGTGCCAGCAGAAGGGGGACCGGGGAGCTGTTTTTT.

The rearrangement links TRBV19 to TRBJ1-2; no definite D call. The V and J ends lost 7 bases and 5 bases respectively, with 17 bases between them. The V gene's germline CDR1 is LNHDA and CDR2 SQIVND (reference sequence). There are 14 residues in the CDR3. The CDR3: CASTADSLGYGYTF. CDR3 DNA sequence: TGTGCCAGTACCGCGGACTCCCTGGGGTATGGCTACACCTTC.

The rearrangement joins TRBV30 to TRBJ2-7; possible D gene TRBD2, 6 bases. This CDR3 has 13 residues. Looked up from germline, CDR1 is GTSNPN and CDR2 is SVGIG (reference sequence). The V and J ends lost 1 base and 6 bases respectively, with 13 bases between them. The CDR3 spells CAWSGLAPAEQYF. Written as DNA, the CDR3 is TGTGCCTGGAGTGGGCTAGCGCCTGCCGAGCAGTACTTC.

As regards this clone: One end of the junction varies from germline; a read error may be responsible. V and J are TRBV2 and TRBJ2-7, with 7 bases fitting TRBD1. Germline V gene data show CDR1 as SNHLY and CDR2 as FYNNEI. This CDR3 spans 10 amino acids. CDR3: CASSFAGTAF. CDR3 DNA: TGTGCCAGCAGCTTTGCCGGGACAGCCTTC.

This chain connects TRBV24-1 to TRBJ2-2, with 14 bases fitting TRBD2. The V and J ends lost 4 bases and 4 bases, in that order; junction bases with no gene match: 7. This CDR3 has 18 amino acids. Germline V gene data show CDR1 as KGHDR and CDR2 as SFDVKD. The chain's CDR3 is CATSEGTSGSGGTGELFF. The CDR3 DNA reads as TGTGCCACCAGTGAAGGGACTAGCGGGAGTGGGGGCACCGGGGAGCTGTTTTTT.

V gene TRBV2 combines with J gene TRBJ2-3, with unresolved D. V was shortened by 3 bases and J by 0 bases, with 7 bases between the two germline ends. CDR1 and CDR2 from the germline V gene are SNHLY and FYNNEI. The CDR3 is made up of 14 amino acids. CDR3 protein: CASSEQFSTDTQYF. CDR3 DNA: TGTGCCAGCAGTGAGCAGTTCAGCACAGATACGCAGTATTTT.

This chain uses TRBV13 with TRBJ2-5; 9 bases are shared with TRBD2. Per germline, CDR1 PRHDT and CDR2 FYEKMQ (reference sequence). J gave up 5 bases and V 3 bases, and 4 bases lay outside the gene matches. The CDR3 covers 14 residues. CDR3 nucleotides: TGTGCCAGCAGCTTGACTAGCGGTCCGGAGACCCAGTACTTC. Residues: CASSLTSGPETQYF.

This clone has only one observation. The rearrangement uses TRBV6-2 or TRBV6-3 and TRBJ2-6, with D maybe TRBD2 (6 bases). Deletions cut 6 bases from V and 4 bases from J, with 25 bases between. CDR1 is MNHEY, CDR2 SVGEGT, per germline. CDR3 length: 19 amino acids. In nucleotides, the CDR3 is TGTGCCAGCAGCTATGGGCCGGGAGAGACTTACTCAGGGGCCAACGTCCTGACTTTC. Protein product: CASSYGPGETYSGANVLTF.

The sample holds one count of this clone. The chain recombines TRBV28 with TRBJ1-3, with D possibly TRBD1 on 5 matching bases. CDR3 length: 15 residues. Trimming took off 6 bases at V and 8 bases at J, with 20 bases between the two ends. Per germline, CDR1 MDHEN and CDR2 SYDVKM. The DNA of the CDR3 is TGTGCCAGCAGCGTACGGGGGGTTAATCAGGACACCATATATTTT. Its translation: CASSVRGVNQDTIYF.

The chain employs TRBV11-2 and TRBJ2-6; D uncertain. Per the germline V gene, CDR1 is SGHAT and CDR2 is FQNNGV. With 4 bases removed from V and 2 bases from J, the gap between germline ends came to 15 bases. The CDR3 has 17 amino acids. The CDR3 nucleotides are TGTGCCAGCAGCTCGGAACCCCCAGGCGCTGGGGCCAACGTCCTGACTTTC. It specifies CASSSEPPGAGANVLTF.

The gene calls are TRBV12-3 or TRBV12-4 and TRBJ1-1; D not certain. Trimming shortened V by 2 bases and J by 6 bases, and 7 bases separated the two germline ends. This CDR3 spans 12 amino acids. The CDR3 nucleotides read TGTGCCAGCAGTTTACTTTCCCCTGAAGCTTTCTTT. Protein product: CASSLLSPEAFF.

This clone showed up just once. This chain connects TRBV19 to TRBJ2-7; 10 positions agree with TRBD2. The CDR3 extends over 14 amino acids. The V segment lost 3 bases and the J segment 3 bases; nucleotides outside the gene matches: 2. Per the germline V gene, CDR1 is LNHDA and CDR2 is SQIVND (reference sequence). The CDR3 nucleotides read TGTGCCAGTAGTATGGCTAGCGGGAGCTACGAGCAGTACTTC. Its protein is CASSMASGSYEQYF.

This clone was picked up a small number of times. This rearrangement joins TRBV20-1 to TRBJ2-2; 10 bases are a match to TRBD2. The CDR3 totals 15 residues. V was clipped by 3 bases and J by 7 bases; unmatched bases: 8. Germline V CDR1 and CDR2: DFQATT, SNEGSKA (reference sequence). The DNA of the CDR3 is TGCAGTGCTAGTAGCCCGGGACTAGCGTTCGGGGAGCTGTTTTTT. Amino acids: CSASSPGLAFGELFF.